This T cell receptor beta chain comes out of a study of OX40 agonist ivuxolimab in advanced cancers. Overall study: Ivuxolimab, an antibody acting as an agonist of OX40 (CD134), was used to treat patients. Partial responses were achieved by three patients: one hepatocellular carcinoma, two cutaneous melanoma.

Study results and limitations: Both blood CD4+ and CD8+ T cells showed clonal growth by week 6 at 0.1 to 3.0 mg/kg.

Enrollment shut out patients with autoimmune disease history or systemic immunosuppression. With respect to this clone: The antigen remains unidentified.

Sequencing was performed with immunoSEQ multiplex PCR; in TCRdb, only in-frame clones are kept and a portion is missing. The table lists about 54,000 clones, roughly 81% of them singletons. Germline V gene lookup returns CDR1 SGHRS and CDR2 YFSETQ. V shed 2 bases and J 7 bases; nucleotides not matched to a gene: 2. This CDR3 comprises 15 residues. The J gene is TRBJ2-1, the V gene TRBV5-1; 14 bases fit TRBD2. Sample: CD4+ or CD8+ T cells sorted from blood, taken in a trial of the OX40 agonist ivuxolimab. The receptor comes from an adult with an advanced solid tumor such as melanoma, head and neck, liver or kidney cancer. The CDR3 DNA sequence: TGCGCCAGCAGCTTTCGACTAGCGGGAGGGAATGAGCAGTTCTTC. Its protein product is CASSFRLAGGNEQFF.